Given below is one TCR beta chain in context. This table comes from immunoSEQ multiplex PCR, and its TCRdb copy is limited to in-frame clones, with some not included. The repertoire has about 500,000 clones, 80% to 90% of them found once; the top ten carry roughly 0.92%. The entry originates in a study of blood T cell repertoires in COVID-19. Overall study context: From the United States, Italy and Spain came samples of acute and convalescent COVID-19. From T cells, B-cell-depleted T cells, or PBMCs came the material, which was cDNA or gDNA.

CDR3 size: 14 residues. V gave up 5 bases and J gave up 7 bases, with 12 bases separating them. Germline V gene sequence: CDR1 SGHAT, CDR2 FQDESV (reference sequence). Seattle patients were enrolled while actively infected and followed longitudinally. This sequence joins TRBV11-1 and TRBJ1-6; D is unclear. This clonotype was sampled from a man younger than 30 with COVID-19, enrolled during active disease. Sequenced sample: peripheral blood. CDR3 in amino acids: CASSHRTLNSPLHF. CDR3 coding DNA: TGTGCCAGCAGCCATCGGACTCTGAATTCACCCCTCCACTTT.